Listed here are 14 T cell receptor beta chains from one sample, sequenced in a study of long-term antiretroviral therapy in people with HIV. Samples were assayed with immunoSEQ v3.0 at survey level. Clones were read by immunoSEQ multiplex PCR, and TCRdb kept only the in-frame ones, dropping some. In the table there are about 25,000 clones, about 86% of which are singletons. The sequenced sample was unsorted PBMCs, obtained 1.2 years after starting antiretroviral therapy. The origin of the receptors is a man aged 50 or older with HIV.

The rearrangement joins TRBV2 to TRBJ1-5, with 10 bases matching TRBD1. The CDR3 consists of 15 residues. In germline, CDR1 is SNHLY, CDR2 FYNNEI. The V and J ends lost 6 bases and 6 bases, in that order; junction bases with no gene match: 8. The CDR3 sequence: CASRVGQGLGQPQHF. The CDR3 DNA sequence: TGTGCCAGCAGAGTGGGACAGGGGTTGGGTCAGCCCCAGCATTTT.

In its sample, this clone was seen a few times. As DNA, the CDR3 is TGCAGCGTTTCTACTTACAGGGATAGCTATGGCTACACCTTC. This translates into CSVSTYRDSYGYTF. The chain couples TRBV29-1 to TRBJ1-2, with TRBD1 as a possible D gene (6 bases). The CDR3 totals 14 residues. Trimming stripped 5 bases from V and 4 bases from J, with 17 bases between. Germline CDR1 is SQVTM and CDR2 is ANQGSEA. The full variable domain, completed using reference TRBV29-1 and TRBJ1-2, is SAVISQKPSRDICQRGTSLTIQCQVDSQVTMMFWYRQQPGQSLTLIATANQGSEATYESGFVIDKFPISRPNLTFSTLTVSNMSPEDSSIYLCSVSTYRDSYGYTFGSGTRLTVV.

This clone was detected only once. The J gene is TRBJ1-3, the V gene TRBV18; D is unclear. This CDR3 spans 14 amino acids. Germline V CDR1 and CDR2: KGHSH, LQKENI. V dropped 3 bases and J dropped 3 bases, with 9 bases sitting between them. The CDR3 sequence is CASSPGTLGNTIYF. The CDR3 DNA reads as TGTGCCAGCTCACCGGGCACCCTTGGAAACACCATATATTTT.

The chain combines TRBV2 with TRBJ1-1; weak D call: TRBD1 (6 bases). Between the trimmed V and J ends, which lost 4 bases and 4 bases, there was a span of 13 bases. The CDR3 has 14 residues. CDR1 and CDR2 (germline): SNHLY, FYNNEI. As DNA, the CDR3 is TGTGCCAGCAGTGGAGGGGGACGGATCACTGAAGCTTTCTTT. Translation gives CASSGGGRITEAFF.

The chain uses TRBV19 and TRBJ1-4; 7 bases are a match to TRBD1. V was pared by 8 bases and J by 4 bases, with 4 bases of the junction left unmatched. The CDR3 runs to 13 residues. Germline assignment: CDR1 LNHDA and CDR2 SQIVND (reference sequence). The CDR3 region is CASAGTVNEKLFF. DNA for the CDR3: TGTGCCAGTGCCGGGACAGTTAATGAAAAACTGTTTTTT.

The chain links TRBV19 to TRBJ2-7; 9 bases agree with TRBD2. Trimming took 9 bases from V and 4 from J; bases not matched to a gene: 7. The CDR3 has 13 residues. CDR1 LNHDA and CDR2 SQIVND come from the germline V gene (reference sequence). Here the CDR3 reads CASSGGRGYEQYF. In DNA form, the CDR3 reads TGTGCCAGCAGCGGGGGGCGAGGGTACGAGCAGTACTTC.

This rearrangement joins TRBV7-8 to TRBJ1-1; D is uncertain. Germline V gene sequence: CDR1 SGHVS, CDR2 FQNEAQ. This CDR3 region has 13 residues. The V end lost 5 bases, the J end lost 0 bases, and 7 bases lay between the germline ends. CDR3 loop: CASSGRMNTEAFF. The DNA for the CDR3 is TGTGCCAGCAGCGGACGAATGAACACTGAAGCTTTCTTT.

This clone was observed a few times. The chain is built from TRBV5-1 and TRBJ1-1; possible D gene TRBD1, 6 bases. Germline CDR1 reads SGHRS; CDR2 reads YFSETQ. The CDR3 extends over 15 amino acids. Between the trimmed V and J ends, which lost 0 bases and 2 bases, there was a span of 11 bases. The CDR3 sequence: CASSLGGGGNTEAFF. The CDR3 nucleotides read TGCGCCAGCAGCTTGGGGGGAGGGGGAAACACTGAAGCTTTCTTT.

This clone was found once. V gene TRBV27 combines with J gene TRBJ2-1; no clear D gene. The CDR3 contains 14 residues. Germline-derived CDR1 and CDR2 are MNHEY and SMNVEV (reference sequence). Trimming took off 4 bases at V and 10 bases at J, with 17 bases between the two ends. The CDR3 region is CASSSPSAIGEQFF. The CDR3 nucleotides are TGTGCCAGCAGTTCCCCCTCGGCGATTGGGGAGCAGTTCTTC.

V gene TRBV29-1 combines with J gene TRBJ1-2, with no clear D. Germline CDR1 SQVTM, CDR2 ANQGSEA. CDR3 size: 11 residues. The germline V and J ends were trimmed by 4 bases and 3 bases, with 6 bases remaining between them. The CDR3 loop is CSVGGDYGYTF. The CDR3 DNA is TGCAGCGTTGGCGGGGACTATGGCTACACCTTC.

CDR3: CASLQLPPYEQYF. CDR3 DNA: TGTGCCAGCCTACAATTACCCCCCTACGAGCAGTACTTC. This sequence joins TRBV2 and TRBJ2-7; no clear D. The germline V gene encodes CDR1 SNHLY and CDR2 FYNNEI. The ends were cut back, 8 bases at V and 2 bases at J, with 13 bases in the middle. The CDR3 spans 13 residues.

The rearrangement joins TRBV2 to TRBJ1-1, with unresolved D. CDR3 length: 15 residues. Trimming left V 6 bases short and J 0 bases short, with 14 bases between. The V gene's germline CDR1 is SNHLY and CDR2 FYNNEI. CDR3 amino acids: CASSRSRIMNTEAFF. The CDR3 DNA sequence: TGTGCCAGCAGCCGTTCCAGGATCATGAACACTGAAGCTTTCTTT.

This chain connects TRBV5-1 to TRBJ1-6; 7 bases line up with TRBD1. V shed 3 bases, J shed 4 bases, and the junction held 13 bases outside the gene matches. The CDR3 has 18 residues. The germline CDR1 and CDR2 sequences are SGHRS and YFSETQ. CDR3 residues: CASSSQPGQKIYNSPLHF. CDR3 sequence (DNA): TGCGCCAGCAGCTCACAACCGGGACAGAAGATTTATAATTCACCCCTCCACTTT.

This clone was detected only a few times. This chain uses TRBV13 with TRBJ2-7, with 9 bases lining up with TRBD1. The CDR3 extends over 16 amino acids. V was pared by 0 bases and J by 9 bases, with 12 bases of the junction left unmatched. In germline, CDR1 is PRHDT, CDR2 FYEKMQ (reference sequence). The CDR3 DNA follows: TGTGCCAGCAGCTTAGGCCCCCGACAGGGGGTCAGCGGGCAGTACTTC. Residues: CASSLGPRQGVSGQYF.